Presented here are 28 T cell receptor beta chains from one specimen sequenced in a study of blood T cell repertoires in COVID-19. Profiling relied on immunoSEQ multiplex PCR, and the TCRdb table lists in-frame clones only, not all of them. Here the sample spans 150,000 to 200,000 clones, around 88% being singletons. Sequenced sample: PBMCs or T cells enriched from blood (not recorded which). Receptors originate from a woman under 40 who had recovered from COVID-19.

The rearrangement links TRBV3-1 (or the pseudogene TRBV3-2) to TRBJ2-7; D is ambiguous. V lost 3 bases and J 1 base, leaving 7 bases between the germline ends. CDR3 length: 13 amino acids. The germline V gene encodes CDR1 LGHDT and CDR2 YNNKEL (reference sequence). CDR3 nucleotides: TGTGCCAGCAGCCAGGCCGGGTCCTACGAGCAGTACTTC. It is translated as CASSQAGSYEQYF.

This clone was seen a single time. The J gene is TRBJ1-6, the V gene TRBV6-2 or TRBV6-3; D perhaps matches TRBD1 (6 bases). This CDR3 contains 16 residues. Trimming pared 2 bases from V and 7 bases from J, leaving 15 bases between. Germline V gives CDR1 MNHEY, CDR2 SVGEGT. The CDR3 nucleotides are TGTGCCAGCAGTTACGGGGTGGGGGCAAAGAATTCACCCCTCCACTTT. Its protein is CASSYGVGAKNSPLHF.

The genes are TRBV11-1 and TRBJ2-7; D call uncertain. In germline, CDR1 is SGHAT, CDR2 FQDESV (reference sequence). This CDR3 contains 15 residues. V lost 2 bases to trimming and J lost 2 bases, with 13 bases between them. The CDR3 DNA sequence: TGTGCCAGCAGCTTAATTAACACCCCAACCTACGAGCAGTACTTC. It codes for CASSLINTPTYEQYF.

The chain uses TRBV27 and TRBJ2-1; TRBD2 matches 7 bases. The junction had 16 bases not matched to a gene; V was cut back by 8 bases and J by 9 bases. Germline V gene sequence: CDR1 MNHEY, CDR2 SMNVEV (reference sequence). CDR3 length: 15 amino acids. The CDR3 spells CASATRREGPPEQFF. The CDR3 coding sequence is TGTGCCAGCGCCACCCGAAGGGAGGGCCCCCCTGAGCAGTTCTTC.

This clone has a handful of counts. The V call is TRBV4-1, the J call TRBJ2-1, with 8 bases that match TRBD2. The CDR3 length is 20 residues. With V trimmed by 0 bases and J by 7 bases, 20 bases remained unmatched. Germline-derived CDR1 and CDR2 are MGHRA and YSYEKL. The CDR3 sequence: CASSQDYAGLVPPGGNEQFF. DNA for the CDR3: TGCGCCAGCAGCCAAGATTATGCGGGACTAGTCCCCCCCGGGGGGAATGAGCAGTTCTTC.

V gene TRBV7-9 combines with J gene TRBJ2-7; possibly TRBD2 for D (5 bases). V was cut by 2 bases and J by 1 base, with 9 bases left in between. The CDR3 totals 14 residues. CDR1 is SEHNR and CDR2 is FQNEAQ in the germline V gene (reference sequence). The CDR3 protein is CASSLSPGSYEQYF. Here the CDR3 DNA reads TGTGCCAGCAGCTTATCACCGGGATCCTACGAGCAGTACTTC.

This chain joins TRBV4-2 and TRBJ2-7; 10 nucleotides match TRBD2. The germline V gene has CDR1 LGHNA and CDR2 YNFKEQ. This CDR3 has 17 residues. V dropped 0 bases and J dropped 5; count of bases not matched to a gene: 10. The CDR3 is CASSQESAGGTLNEQYF. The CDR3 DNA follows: TGTGCCAGCAGCCAAGAATCAGCGGGAGGGACTCTCAACGAGCAGTACTTC.

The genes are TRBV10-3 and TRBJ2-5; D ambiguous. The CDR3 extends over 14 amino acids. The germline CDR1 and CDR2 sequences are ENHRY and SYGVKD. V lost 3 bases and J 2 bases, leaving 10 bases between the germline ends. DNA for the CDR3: TGTGCCATCAGTGATGAAGGCGGACAAGAGACCCAGTACTTC. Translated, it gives CAISDEGGQETQYF.

CDR3 nucleotides: TGTGCCAGCAGTGAACTGGTCAGGGGATTACAAGAGACCCAGTACTTC. Translated, it gives CASSELVRGLQETQYF. The V and J genes are TRBV25-1 and TRBJ2-5; D possibly corresponds to TRBD1 (6 bases). The CDR3 covers 16 residues. Trimming pared 2 bases from V and 2 bases from J, leaving 15 bases between. Germline CDR1 reads MGHDK; CDR2 reads SYGVNS.

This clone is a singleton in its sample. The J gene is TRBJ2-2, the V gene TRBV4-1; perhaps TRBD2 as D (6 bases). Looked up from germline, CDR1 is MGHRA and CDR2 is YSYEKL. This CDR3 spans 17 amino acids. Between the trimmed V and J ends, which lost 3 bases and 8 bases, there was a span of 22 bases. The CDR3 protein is CASSQTDIFRAGGELFF. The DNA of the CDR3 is TGCGCCAGCAGCCAGACCGACATCTTCAGGGCGGGGGGGGAGCTGTTTTTT.

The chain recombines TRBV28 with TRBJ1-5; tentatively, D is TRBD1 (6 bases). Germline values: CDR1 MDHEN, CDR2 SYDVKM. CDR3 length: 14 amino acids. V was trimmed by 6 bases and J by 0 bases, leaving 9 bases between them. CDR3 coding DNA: TGTGCCAGCAGGAGGACAGTTAGCAATCAGCCCCAGCATTTT. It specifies CASRRTVSNQPQHF. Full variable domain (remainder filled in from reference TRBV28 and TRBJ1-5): DVKVTQSSRYLVKRTGEKVFLECVQDMDHENMFWYRQDPGLGLRLIYFSYDVKMKEKGDIPEGYSVSREKKERFSLILESASTNQTSMYLCASRRTVSNQPQHFGDGTRLSIL.

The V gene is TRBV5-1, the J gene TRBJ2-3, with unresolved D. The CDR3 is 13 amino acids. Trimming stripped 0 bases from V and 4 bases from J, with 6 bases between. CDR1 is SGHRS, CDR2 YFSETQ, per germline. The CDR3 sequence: CASSLASPDTQYF. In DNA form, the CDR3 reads TGCGCCAGCAGCTTGGCGTCCCCAGATACGCAGTATTTT.

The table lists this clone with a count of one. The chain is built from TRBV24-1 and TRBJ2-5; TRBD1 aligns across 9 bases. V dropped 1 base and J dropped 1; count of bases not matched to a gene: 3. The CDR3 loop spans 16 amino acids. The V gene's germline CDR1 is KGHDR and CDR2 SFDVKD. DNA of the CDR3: TGTGCCACCAGTGATTTTAAGACAGGGGGCCAAGAGACCCAGTACTTC. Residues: CATSDFKTGGQETQYF.

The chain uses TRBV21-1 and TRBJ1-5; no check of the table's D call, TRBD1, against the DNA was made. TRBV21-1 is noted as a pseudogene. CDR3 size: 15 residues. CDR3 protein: CASSERQGGGQPQHF. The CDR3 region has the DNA TGTGCCAGCAGCGAGAGACAGGGGGGTGGTCAGCCCCAGCATTTT.

The DNA for the CDR3 is TGTGCCAGCAGCTTAACGTTACTGAAGCAAGAGACCCAGTACTTC. Its translation is CASSLTLLKQETQYF. The chain employs TRBV7-8 and TRBJ2-5; D unresolved. The ends were cut back, 2 bases at V and 2 bases at J, with 12 bases in the middle. Germline V gives CDR1 SGHVS, CDR2 FQNEAQ. This CDR3 has 15 residues.

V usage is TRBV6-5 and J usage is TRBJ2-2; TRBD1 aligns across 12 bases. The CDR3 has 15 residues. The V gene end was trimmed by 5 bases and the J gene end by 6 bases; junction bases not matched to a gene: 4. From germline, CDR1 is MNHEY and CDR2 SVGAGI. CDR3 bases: TGTGCCAGCAGTCCCGGGACAGGGGGCCCCGGGGAGCTGTTTTTT. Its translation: CASSPGTGGPGELFF.

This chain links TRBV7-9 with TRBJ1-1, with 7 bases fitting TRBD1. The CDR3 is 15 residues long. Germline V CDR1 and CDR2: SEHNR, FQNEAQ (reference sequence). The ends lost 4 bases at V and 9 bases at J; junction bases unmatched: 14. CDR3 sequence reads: CASSSEGTGTEKAFF. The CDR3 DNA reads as TGTGCCAGCAGCTCAGAAGGAACCGGGACAGAGAAAGCTTTCTTT.

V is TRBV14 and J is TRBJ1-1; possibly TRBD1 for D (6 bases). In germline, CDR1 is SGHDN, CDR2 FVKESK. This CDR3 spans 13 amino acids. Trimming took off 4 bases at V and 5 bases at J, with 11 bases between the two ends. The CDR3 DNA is TGTGCCAGCAGCCCTGGGACAAATACTGAAGCTTTCTTT. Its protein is CASSPGTNTEAFF.

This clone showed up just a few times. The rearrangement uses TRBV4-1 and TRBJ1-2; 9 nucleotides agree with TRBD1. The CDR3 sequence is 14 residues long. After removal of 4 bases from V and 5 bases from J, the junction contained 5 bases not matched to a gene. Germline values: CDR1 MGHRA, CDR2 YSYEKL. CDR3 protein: CASSPKGTGYGYTF. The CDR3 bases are TGCGCCAGCAGCCCTAAGGGGACAGGGTATGGCTACACCTTC.

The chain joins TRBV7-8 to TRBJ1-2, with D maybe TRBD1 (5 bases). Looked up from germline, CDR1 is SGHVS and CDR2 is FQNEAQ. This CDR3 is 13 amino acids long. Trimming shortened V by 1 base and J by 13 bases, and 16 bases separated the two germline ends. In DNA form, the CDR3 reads TGTGCCAGCAGCTTAGTATCCGGACACCCTTGCACCTTC. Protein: CASSLVSGHPCTF.

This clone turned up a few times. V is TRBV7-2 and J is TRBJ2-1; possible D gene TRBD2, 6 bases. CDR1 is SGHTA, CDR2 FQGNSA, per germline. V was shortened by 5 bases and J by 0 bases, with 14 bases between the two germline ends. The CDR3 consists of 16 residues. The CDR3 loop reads CASSHGTYHSYNEQFF. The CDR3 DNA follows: TGTGCCAGCAGCCATGGGACTTACCACTCCTACAATGAGCAGTTCTTC.

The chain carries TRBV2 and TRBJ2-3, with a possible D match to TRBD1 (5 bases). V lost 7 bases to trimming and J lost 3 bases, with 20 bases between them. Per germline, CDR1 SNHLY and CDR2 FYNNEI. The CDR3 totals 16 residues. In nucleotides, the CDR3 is TGTGCCAGCAAGAGTCGACCAGGGTCCAATACAGATACGCAGTATTTT. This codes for CASKSRPGSNTDTQYF. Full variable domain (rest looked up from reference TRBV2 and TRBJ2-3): EPEVTQTPSHQVTQMGQEVILRCVPISNHLYFYWYRQILGQKVEFLVSFYNNEISEKSEIFDDQFSVERPDGSNFTLKIRSTKLEDSAMYFCASKSRPGSNTDTQYFGPGTRLTVL.

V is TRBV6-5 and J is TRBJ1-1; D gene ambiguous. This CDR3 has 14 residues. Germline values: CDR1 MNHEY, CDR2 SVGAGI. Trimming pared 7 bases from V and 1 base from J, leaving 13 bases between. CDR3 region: CASTRLARNTEAFF. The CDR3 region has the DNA TGTGCCAGCACCAGACTCGCACGGAACACTGAAGCTTTCTTT.

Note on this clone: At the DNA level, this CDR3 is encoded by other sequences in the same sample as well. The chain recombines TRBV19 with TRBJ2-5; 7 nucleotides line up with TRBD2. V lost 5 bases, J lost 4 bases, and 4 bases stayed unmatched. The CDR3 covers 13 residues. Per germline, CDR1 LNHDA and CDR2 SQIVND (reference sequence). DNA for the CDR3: TGTGCCAGTAGTTGGACTAGTCGAGAGACCCAGTACTTC. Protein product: CASSWTSRETQYF.

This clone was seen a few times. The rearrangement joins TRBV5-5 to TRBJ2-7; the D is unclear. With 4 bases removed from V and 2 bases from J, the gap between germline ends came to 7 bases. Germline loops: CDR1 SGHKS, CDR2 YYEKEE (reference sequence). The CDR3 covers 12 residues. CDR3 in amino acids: CASSTVTYEQYF. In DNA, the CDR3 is TGTGCCAGCAGCACGGTAACCTACGAGCAGTACTTC.

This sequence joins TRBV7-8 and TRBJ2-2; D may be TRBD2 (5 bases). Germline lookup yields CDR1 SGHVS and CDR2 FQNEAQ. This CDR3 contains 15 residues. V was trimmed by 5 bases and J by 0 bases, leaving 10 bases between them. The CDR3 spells CASSRTDPNTGELFF. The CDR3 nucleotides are TGTGCCAGCAGCCGGACTGATCCGAACACCGGGGAGCTGTTTTTT. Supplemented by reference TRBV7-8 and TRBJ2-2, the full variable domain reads GAGVSQSPRYKVAKRGQDVALRCDPISGHVSLFWYQQALGQGPEFLTYFQNEAQLDKSGLPSDRFFAERPEGSVSTLKIQRTQQEDSAVYLCASSRTDPNTGELFFGEGSRLTVL.

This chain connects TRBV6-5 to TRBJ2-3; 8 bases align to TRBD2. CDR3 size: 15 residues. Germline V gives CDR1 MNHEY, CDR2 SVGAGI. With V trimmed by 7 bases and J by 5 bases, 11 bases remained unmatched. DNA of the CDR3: TGTGCCAGCATTGACTCCGGGACTAGAAGAGATACGCAGTATTTT. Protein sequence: CASIDSGTRRDTQYF.

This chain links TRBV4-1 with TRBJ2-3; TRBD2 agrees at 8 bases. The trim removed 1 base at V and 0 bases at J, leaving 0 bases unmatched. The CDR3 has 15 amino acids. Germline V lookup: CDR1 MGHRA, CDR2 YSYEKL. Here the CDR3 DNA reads TGCGCCAGCAGCCAAGCTAGCGGGAGCACAGATACGCAGTATTTT. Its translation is CASSQASGSTDTQYF.